These 24 T cell receptor beta chains were all obtained from the same sample, sequenced in a study of T cells after yellow fever vaccination. One entry per CDR3 protein, called by TCRdb with MiXCR from the 5' RACE reads. The table has about 130,000 distinct CDR3 sequences, under 8% seen once; the top ten hold roughly 2.5%. The source material was CD4+ T cells sorted from PBMCs, sampled 10 days after the first yellow fever vaccination. The receptors shown here come from a man younger than 35 who received the YFV17D yellow fever vaccine.

At least ten counts were recorded for this clonotype. The V gene is TRBV7-2, the J gene TRBJ2-1; 9 bases map to TRBD2. V dropped 5 bases and J dropped 8; count of bases not matched to a gene: 10. The CDR3 runs 15 residues. In germline, CDR1 is SGHTA, CDR2 FQGNSA. CDR3 nucleotide sequence: TGTGCCAGCAGCCCGCAGGTGCGGGGGGGGGATGAGCAGTTCTTC. Translating it yields CASSPQVRGGDEQFF.

This clonotype was counted many times. The rearrangement uses TRBV20-1 and TRBJ2-1; 9 bases line up with TRBD2. CDR1 is DFQATT, CDR2 SNEGSKA, per germline (reference sequence). This CDR3 is 15 amino acids long. J lost 6 bases, V lost 8 bases, and 14 bases had no gene match. CDR3 sequence (DNA): TGCAGTCCCCTCGCTAGGGGTAGCGGGGGCAATGAGCAGTTCTTC. It encodes CSPLARGSGGNEQFF.

This clonotype showed up many times. The V call is TRBV6-6, the J call TRBJ2-5, with a tentative D call TRBD2 (5 bases). The CDR3 totals 13 residues. Per germline, CDR1 MNHNY and CDR2 SVGAGI (reference sequence). V was trimmed by 11 bases and J by 1 base, leaving 14 bases between them. CDR3 nucleotide sequence: TGTGCCGGGAGAGGTGGCAGCCAAGAGACCCAGTACTTC. It translates to CAGRGGSQETQYF.

The CDR3, as DNA: TGTGCCAGCAGTCCTAGCGGGGGCGCCTGGGGGGAGCAGTTCTTC. Protein: CASSPSGGAWGEQFF. The chain carries TRBV11-1 and TRBJ2-1; 10 bases fit TRBD2. CDR1 and CDR2 (germline): SGHAT, FQDESV (reference sequence). CDR3 length equals 15 residues. With 6 bases clipped from V and 10 bases from J, the junction kept 12 bases outside the gene matches.

Ten or more counts support this clonotype. J is TRBJ2-5 and V is TRBV9; TRBD1 is a possible D gene (5 bases). Trimming stripped 0 bases from V and 5 bases from J, with 5 bases between. This CDR3 has 12 amino acids. The germline gives CDR1 SGDLS, CDR2 YYNGEE. The CDR3 is CASSVEGETQYF. CDR3 DNA: TGTGCCAGCAGCGTAGAGGGGGAGACCCAGTACTTC.

This clonotype was detected a few times. The V and J genes are TRBV7-2 and TRBJ2-5; 7 nucleotides agree with TRBD1. The CDR3 contains 13 residues. V trimming: 4 bases; J trimming: 7 bases; junction bases outside the gene matches: 6. The V gene's germline CDR1 is SGHTA and CDR2 FQGNSA. Here the CDR3 DNA reads TGTGCCAGCAGCTACCAGGGGGTGGGGACCCAGTACTTC. This translates into CASSYQGVGTQYF.

This clonotype was seen many times. The rearrangement joins TRBV5-6 to TRBJ1-6, with D possibly being TRBD1 (5 bases). Germline values: CDR1 SGHDT, CDR2 YYEEEE. V shed 0 bases and J shed 9 bases, with 10 bases lying between them. The CDR3 is 14 residues long. CDR3 loop: CASSLGLGGSPLHF. CDR3 sequence (DNA): TGTGCCAGCAGCTTGGGTCTTGGGGGTTCACCCCTCCACTTT. The complete variable domain, with remaining parts taken from reference TRBV5-6 and TRBJ1-6, reads DAGVTQSPTHLIKTRGQQVTLRCSPKSGHDTVSWYQQALGQGPQFIFQYYEEEERQRGNFPDRFSGHQFPNYSSELNVNALLLGDSALYLCASSLGLGGSPLHFGNGTRLTVT.

The chain is built from TRBV3-1 and TRBJ2-3; D not certain. CDR3 length: 18 residues. CDR1 is LGHDT and CDR2 is YNNKEL in the germline V gene (reference sequence). Trimming removed 10 bases at V and 3 bases at J, with 29 bases between. This CDR3 reads CATSGPIPWDIGTDTQYF. For the CDR3, the DNA is TGTGCCACCTCCGGGCCGATCCCTTGGGATATAGGAACAGATACGCAGTATTTT.

This clonotype was counted many times. The chain is built from TRBV9 and TRBJ2-2; perhaps TRBD2 as D (7 bases). Germline V gene lookup returns CDR1 SGDLS and CDR2 YYNGEE. The V gene lost 4 bases and the J gene lost 0 bases, with 13 bases spanning the gap. CDR3 length: 16 residues. In DNA form, the CDR3 reads TGTGCCAGCAGCCCCCGGGGGGCAACGAACACCGGGGAGCTGTTTTTT. It specifies CASSPRGATNTGELFF.

The table lists this clonotype with many counts. The V gene is TRBV6-1, the J gene TRBJ1-1; weak D call: TRBD1 (5 bases). Trimming took off 3 bases at V and 4 bases at J, with 15 bases between the two ends. The CDR3 extends over 15 amino acids. CDR1 is MNHNS, CDR2 SASEGT, per germline. The CDR3 loop is CASSEAIGVGTEAFF. DNA for the CDR3: TGTGCCAGCAGTGAGGCAATAGGGGTGGGCACTGAAGCTTTCTTT.

This clonotype showed up many times. This CDR3 is CASSVSAAPSTGELFF. CDR3 nucleotide sequence: TGTGCCAGCAGCGTGTCCGCGGCCCCGAGCACCGGGGAGCTGTTTTTT. This rearrangement joins TRBV9 to TRBJ2-2; D gene ambiguous. Germline V gene sequence: CDR1 SGDLS, CDR2 YYNGEE. V shed 2 bases and J shed 4 bases, with 15 bases lying between them. This CDR3 is built from 16 residues.

This clonotype was seen many times. V and J are TRBV5-6 and TRBJ2-7; D is unresolved. The CDR3 consists of 14 residues. The germline V and J ends were trimmed by 0 bases and 6 bases, with 13 bases remaining between them. Germline CDR1 reads SGHDT; CDR2 reads YYEEEE. The CDR3 DNA is TGTGCCAGCAGCTTGGGGAAGGAACGAGCCGAGCAGTACGTC. Residues: CASSLGKERAEQYV.

This clonotype was seen ten or more times. The V call is TRBV7-9, the J call TRBJ2-4, with 9 bases aligning to TRBD1. The CDR3 consists of 17 residues. Germline V gene data show CDR1 as SEHNR and CDR2 as FQNEAQ (reference sequence). J gave up 2 bases and V 5 bases, and 10 bases lay outside the gene matches. The CDR3 bases are TGTGCCAGCAGCCCGGGACAGGGTAGTAAGTCCAAAAACATTCAGTACTTC. It codes for CASSPGQGSKSKNIQYF. The complete variable domain, with remaining parts taken from reference TRBV7-9 and TRBJ2-4, reads DTGVSQNPRHKITKRGQNVTFRCDPISEHNRLYWYRQTLGQGPEFLTYFQNEAQLEKSRLLSDRFSAERPKGSFSTLEIQRTEQGDSAMYLCASSPGQGSKSKNIQYFGAGTRLSVL.

This clonotype was seen repeatedly, ten times or more. The chain recombines TRBV4-1 with TRBJ2-7; the D gene is possibly TRBD1 (5 bases). The CDR3 sequence is 13 residues long. CDR1 is MGHRA, CDR2 YSYEKL, per germline. V shed 1 base and J shed 4 bases, with 8 bases lying between them. CDR3 nucleotide sequence: TGCGCCAGCAGCCAAGTGGACATTTACGAGCAGTACGTC. Translating it yields CASSQVDIYEQYV.

This clonotype was seen only a few times. This sequence joins TRBV2 and TRBJ2-1, with TRBD2 matching 13 bases. This CDR3 has 15 residues. Germline V gene sequence: CDR1 SNHLY, CDR2 FYNNEI. Trimming at V came to 4 bases and at J to 8 bases, leaving 5 bases not matched to a gene. CDR3 sequence reads: CASSALAGGLHEQFF. The CDR3 DNA reads TGTGCCAGCAGTGCACTAGCGGGGGGGCTACATGAGCAGTTCTTC. Full variable domain (rest looked up from reference TRBV2 and TRBJ2-1): EPEVTQTPSHQVTQMGQEVILRCVPISNHLYFYWYRQILGQKVEFLVSFYNNEISEKSEIFDDQFSVERPDGSNFTLKIRSTKLEDSAMYFCASSALAGGLHEQFFGPGTRLTVL.

This clonotype was recorded a few times. The chain carries TRBV5-1 and TRBJ2-7; possibly TRBD1 for D (6 bases). The CDR3 runs 16 residues. The ends were cut back, 0 bases at V and 6 bases at J, with 19 bases in the middle. Germline CDR1 is SGHRS and CDR2 is YFSETQ. CDR3 sequence: CASSLAEGGRSFEQYF. DNA of the CDR3: TGCGCCAGCAGCTTGGCCGAAGGGGGAAGGTCGTTCGAGCAGTACTTC. The variable domain in full, completed from reference TRBV5-1 and TRBJ2-7, reads KAGVTQTPRYLIKTRGQQVTLSCSPISGHRSVSWYQQTPGQGLQFLFEYFSETQRNKGNFPGRFSGRQFSNSRSEMNVSTLELGDSALYLCASSLAEGGRSFEQYFGPGTRLTVT.

Details on this clonotype: A much larger clone sits a single nucleotide away, making a read error possible. The chain is built from TRBV5-1 and TRBJ2-7; no reliable D call. The CDR3 has 12 residues. V lost 3 bases, J lost 3 bases, and 7 bases lay in between. Germline assignment: CDR1 SGHRS and CDR2 YFSETQ. CDR3 DNA: TGCGCCAGCAGCTCGGAATGCTACGAGCAGTACTTC. Translated: CASSSECYEQYF. Full variable domain (remainder filled in from reference TRBV5-1 and TRBJ2-7): KAGVTQTPRYLIKTRGQQVTLSCSPISGHRSVSWYQQTPGQGLQFLFEYFSETQRNKGNFPGRFSGRQFSNSRSEMNVSTLELGDSALYLCASSSECYEQYFGPGTRLTVT.

This clonotype appeared many times. The rearrangement joins TRBV7-9 to TRBJ2-6; D remains ambiguous. The germline V gene has CDR1 SEHNR and CDR2 FQNEAQ (reference sequence). The ends were cut back, 1 base at V and 0 bases at J, with 4 bases in the middle. CDR3 size: 15 residues. CDR3 in DNA: TGTGCCAGCAGCTTAGTATCCTCTGGGGCCAACGTCCTGACTTTC. Translated: CASSLVSSGANVLTF.

Ten or more counts support this clonotype. The CDR3 sequence is CASSQESGLSNTIYF. The CDR3 DNA follows: TGTGCCAGCAGCCAAGAGTCCGGGCTGTCAAACACCATATATTTT. The J gene is TRBJ1-3, the V gene TRBV4-2; no reliable D call. Per the germline V gene, CDR1 is LGHNA and CDR2 is YNFKEQ. Trimming removed 0 bases from V and 6 bases from J, with 12 bases in between. The CDR3 is made up of 15 amino acids.

This clonotype was seen at least ten times. The V call is TRBV12-3 or TRBV12-4, the J call TRBJ2-7, with 9 positions matching TRBD1. V lost 4 bases and J lost 5; bases outside the gene matches: 6. CDR3 size: 14 residues. The CDR3 DNA follows: TGTGCCAGCAGTTCAGGACAGGGGAAAGACGAGCAGTACGTC. As protein: CASSSGQGKDEQYV.

The CDR3 coding sequence is TGTGCCCCCCGGGGGGGGGGGGCAGGGACCCAGTACTTC. The encoded protein is CAPRGGGAGTQYF. The chain has TRBV9 and TRBJ2-5, with TRBD2 matching over 8 bases. The V gene end was trimmed by 10 bases and the J gene end by 7 bases; junction bases not matched to a gene: 12. CDR1 SGDLS and CDR2 YYNGEE come from the germline V gene. The CDR3 covers 13 residues.

The CDR3 DNA follows: TGTGCCAGCAGTGCACCTAGCGGGGGGGCACCTGAGCAGTTCTTC. Translating gives CASSAPSGGAPEQFF. J is TRBJ2-1 and V is TRBV28; 12 bases are a match to TRBD2. The germline gives CDR1 MDHEN, CDR2 SYDVKM. This CDR3 contains 15 residues. V dropped 5 bases and J dropped 9; count of bases not matched to a gene: 8.

This clonotype was counted many times. The chain combines TRBV10-3 with TRBJ2-5, with TRBD2 matching over 9 bases. Germline CDR1 ENHRY, CDR2 SYGVKD. The CDR3 has 14 amino acids. Trimming cost V 10 bases and J 4 bases; bases outside gene matches: 10. DNA for the CDR3: TGTGCCACCCAATTAGCGGGGGCGACAGAGACCCAGTACTTC. It encodes CATQLAGATETQYF.

This clonotype was detected many times. The chain is built from TRBV20-1 and TRBJ2-3; D remains ambiguous. Germline CDR1 reads DFQATT; CDR2 reads SNEGSKA (reference sequence). The length of the CDR3 is 13 residues. Trimming removed 6 bases at V and 1 base at J, with 11 bases between. CDR3 region: CSAIWWGTDTQYF. In DNA, the CDR3 is TGCAGTGCCATCTGGTGGGGCACAGATACGCAGTATTTT.